The 14 T cell receptor beta chains reported below all come from one sample, sequenced in a study of post-analysis software for immune sequencing data. Study-level results: Patients showed TRBV5-6, TRBV5-1 and TRBV20-1 among five TRBV segments more frequent than in controls.

Each TCR beta cDNA library carried unique molecular identifiers. TCRdb independently ran MiXCR on the PCR reads; one entry per CDR3 protein. The sample carries around 260,000 distinct CDR3 sequences, around 34% recorded once. The antigens for these receptors are not known. Material for sequencing was blood. The origin of the receptors is a girl aged 5-17 years with multiple sclerosis.

This clonotype was observed many times. V gene TRBV4-1 combines with J gene TRBJ1-6; perhaps TRBD1 as D (6 bases). Germline assignment: CDR1 MGHRA and CDR2 YSYEKL. This CDR3 is 21 amino acids long. Trimming stripped 0 bases from V and 1 base from J, with 22 bases between. CDR3 sequence: CASSQDGWGRPEGSYNSPLHF. The CDR3 DNA reads TGCGCCAGCAGCCAAGATGGTTGGGGGCGCCCCGAGGGATCCTATAATTCACCCCTCCACTTT.

This clonotype was seen only a few times. This sequence joins TRBV5-5 and TRBJ1-2; D is undetermined. V lost 1 base, J lost 8 bases, and 12 bases lay in between. Germline CDR1 SGHKS, CDR2 YYEKEE (reference sequence). The CDR3 has 13 amino acids. CDR3 DNA sequence: TGTGCCAGCAGCTTGCCCCCTACGCGCGGCTACACCTTC. Amino acid sequence: CASSLPPTRGYTF.

This rearrangement joins TRBV6-2 or TRBV6-3 to TRBJ2-7; unclear D gene. Germline loops: CDR1 MNHEY, CDR2 SVGEGT. Trimming removed 5 bases at V and 3 bases at J, with 14 bases between. The CDR3 is 14 residues long. This CDR3 is CASSNPDGRYEQYF. As DNA, the CDR3 is TGTGCCAGCAGTAACCCCGACGGACGCTACGAGCAGTACTTC.

This clonotype was counted between two and nine times. The rearrangement links TRBV7-6 to TRBJ1-1; a weak D match, TRBD1 (5 bases). This CDR3 spans 13 amino acids. Trimming pared 1 base from V and 7 bases from J, leaving 10 bases between. The germline V gene encodes CDR1 SGHVS and CDR2 FNYEAQ. The CDR3 reads CASSLVRQSEAFF. DNA of the CDR3: TGTGCCAGCAGCTTAGTCAGACAGAGTGAAGCTTTCTTT.

On this clonotype itself: A much more abundant neighbour one base away suggests this may be a read error. The chain employs TRBV5-1 and TRBJ2-1; 7 bases line up with TRBD2. V lost 3 bases and J lost 0; bases outside the gene matches: 12. The CDR3 contains 18 residues. Germline V lookup: CDR1 SGHRS, CDR2 YFSETQ. Written as DNA, the CDR3 is TGCGCCAGCAGCTCGACTGGCGGGGGTTTGAGCTCCTACAATGAGCAGTTCTTC. Its protein is CASSSTGGGLSSYNEQFF.

Concerning this clonotype itself: This sequence may be a read error, since a much larger clone differs from it by one base. V and J are TRBV12-3 or TRBV12-4 and TRBJ2-7; the D gene is possibly TRBD1 (7 bases). TRBJ2-5 explains the end of the DNA better; the J call may be wrong. This CDR3 comprises 14 residues. CDR3 sequence: CASSCGTASGTQYF. DNA for the CDR3: TGTGCCAGCAGTTGCGGGACAGCCTCGGGGACCCAGTACTTC.

This clonotype was counted ten times or more. CDR3 DNA: TGTGCCAGCAGTTTAGTTGTGGCGGAGGGGGGCTACAATGAGCAGTTCTTC. Encoded protein: CASSLVVAEGGYNEQFF. This chain joins TRBV12-3 or TRBV12-4 and TRBJ2-1; D possibly matches TRBD1 or TRBD2 (6 bases each). Between the trimmed V and J ends, which lost 1 base and 3 bases, there was a span of 16 bases. There are 17 residues in the CDR3.

This clonotype was seen repeatedly, ten times or more. The chain recombines TRBV5-1 with TRBJ2-5, with 13 bases fitting TRBD2. The V gene end was trimmed by 1 base and the J gene end by 2 bases; junction bases not matched to a gene: 2. Germline CDR1 and CDR2: SGHRS and YFSETQ. CDR3 length: 16 residues. The CDR3 reads CASSLTSGGVQETQYF. In DNA form, the CDR3 reads TGCGCCAGCAGCTTGACTAGCGGGGGGGTACAAGAGACCCAGTACTTC.

In its sample, this clonotype was seen many times. The chain is built from TRBV20-1 and TRBJ2-3; 8 nucleotides line up with TRBD2. The trim removed 7 bases at V and 3 bases at J, leaving 3 bases unmatched. Germline V lookup: CDR1 DFQATT, CDR2 SNEGSKA (reference sequence). The CDR3 totals 12 residues. CDR3 nucleotide sequence: TGCAGTGGTTCGGGGGGGACAGATACGCAGTATTTT. Its protein product is CSGSGGTDTQYF.

Ten or more counts support this clonotype. J is TRBJ1-2 and V is TRBV5-1; a possible D gene is TRBD1 (5 bases). Trimming removed 0 bases at V and 6 bases at J, with 15 bases between. The germline CDR1 and CDR2 sequences are SGHRS and YFSETQ. The CDR3 totals 15 residues. The CDR3 loop reads CASSLAGREEDGYTF. CDR3 DNA sequence: TGCGCCAGCAGCTTGGCCGGCAGGGAAGAAGATGGCTACACCTTC.

Notes on this clonotype: This may be a read error: a much more frequent sequence differs by one nucleotide. The chain couples TRBV29-1 to TRBJ2-2, with 11 nucleotides matching TRBD2. From germline, CDR1 is SQVTM and CDR2 ANQGSEA. CDR3 length: 15 amino acids. The CDR3 DNA sequence: TGCAGCGTTGGGGGACTAGCGGCGAACACCGGGGAGCGGTTTTTT. Translated: CSVGGLAANTGERFF.

A single count supports this clonotype. A read error may explain this, as a much larger clone is one base away. V is TRBV29-1 and J is TRBJ2-1; 8 bases match TRBD2. The end of the DNA fits TRBJ2-7 better, so the J call may be wrong. Germline CDR1 SQVTM, CDR2 ANQGSEA. The CDR3 has 11 amino acids. CDR3 in amino acids: CSSGGYNEQYF. CDR3 DNA sequence: TGCAGTTCGGGGGGGTACAATGAGCAGTACTTC.

This clonotype occurred a few times. This rearrangement joins TRBV7-2 to TRBJ1-1, with 8 bases aligning to TRBD1. In germline, CDR1 is SGHTA, CDR2 FQGNSA. The CDR3 covers 17 residues. V gave up 8 bases and J gave up 4 bases; unmatched junction bases: 18. CDR3 region: CASGRQTGALLGTEAFF. The CDR3 nucleotides read TGTGCCAGCGGACGACAGACAGGGGCGCTTCTCGGCACTGAAGCTTTCTTT.

This clonotype was observed at least ten times. V usage is TRBV7-8 and J usage is TRBJ2-3; D might be TRBD2 (5 bases). Trimming removed 5 bases from V and 5 bases from J, with 11 bases in between. There are 13 residues in the CDR3. Germline V gene sequence: CDR1 SGHVS, CDR2 FQNEAQ. The DNA of the CDR3 is TGTGCCAGCAGCCCAACTAGTTTAGATACGCAGTATTTT. Encoded protein: CASSPTSLDTQYF. The whole variable domain, filled in from reference TRBV7-8 and TRBJ2-3, reads GAGVSQSPRYKVAKRGQDVALRCDPISGHVSLFWYQQALGQGPEFLTYFQNEAQLDKSGLPSDRFFAERPEGSVSTLKIQRTQQEDSAVYLCASSPTSLDTQYFGPGTRLTVL.